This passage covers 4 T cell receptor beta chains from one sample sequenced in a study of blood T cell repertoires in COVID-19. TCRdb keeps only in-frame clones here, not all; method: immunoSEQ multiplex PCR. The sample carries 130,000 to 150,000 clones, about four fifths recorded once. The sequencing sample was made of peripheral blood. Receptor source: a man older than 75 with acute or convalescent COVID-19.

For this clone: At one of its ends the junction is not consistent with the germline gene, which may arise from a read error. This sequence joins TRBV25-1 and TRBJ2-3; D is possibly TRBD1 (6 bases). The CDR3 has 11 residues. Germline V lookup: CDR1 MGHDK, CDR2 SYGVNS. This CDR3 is CASSAGDKQYF. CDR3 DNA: TGTGCCAGCAGTGCAGGGGATAAGCAGTATTTT.

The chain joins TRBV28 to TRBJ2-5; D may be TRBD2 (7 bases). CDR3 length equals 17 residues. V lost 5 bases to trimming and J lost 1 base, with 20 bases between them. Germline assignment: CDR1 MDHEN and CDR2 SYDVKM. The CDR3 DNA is TGTGCCAGCAGTGGGGGCGCGGGGGCGTCCCCCCAAGAGACCCAGTACTTC. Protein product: CASSGGAGASPQETQYF.

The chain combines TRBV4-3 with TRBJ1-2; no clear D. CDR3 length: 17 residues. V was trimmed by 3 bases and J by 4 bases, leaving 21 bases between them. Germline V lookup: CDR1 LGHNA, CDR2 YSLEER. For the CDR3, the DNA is TGCGCCAGCAGCCAGAGGCAGCGGACGGGGATTGCCTATGGCTACACCTTC. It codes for CASSQRQRTGIAYGYTF.

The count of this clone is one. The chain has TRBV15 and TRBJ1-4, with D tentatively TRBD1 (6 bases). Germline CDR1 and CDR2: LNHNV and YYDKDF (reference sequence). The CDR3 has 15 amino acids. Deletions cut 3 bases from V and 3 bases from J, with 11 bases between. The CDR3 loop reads CATSSAQGSNEKLFF. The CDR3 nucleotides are TGTGCCACCAGCAGCGCACAGGGCTCTAATGAAAAACTGTTTTTT.